A selection of T cell receptor beta chains follows, all from one sample in a study of lymphopenia after photon versus proton radiotherapy. Clones were sequenced by immunoSEQ multiplex PCR, and TCRdb holds only the in-frame ones, with some missing. The table lists about 42,000 clones, about 85% of them singletons. The sample was peripheral blood, taken from a patient treated with proton-based radiotherapy. The source is a woman in her 70s with pancreatic cancer. Each CDR3 is given without its conserved first and last residue.

j_gene: TRBJ2-1
v_gene: TRBV25-1
CDR3aa: ASSLGSYRQF

j_gene: TRBJ1-2
v_gene: TRBV28
CDR3aa: ASRSADRSIYGYT

j_gene: TRBJ1-2
v_gene: TRBV2
CDR3aa: ASSSDRGNGYT

j_gene: TRBJ2-1
v_gene: TRBV4-3
CDR3aa: ASSQEVSYNEQF

j_gene: TRBJ2-1
v_gene: TRBV19
CDR3aa: ASSITGQGYNEQF

j_gene: TRBJ2-7
v_gene: TRBV5-1
CDR3aa: ASSSTGGSYEQY

j_gene: TRBJ2-1
v_gene: TRBV7-3
CDR3aa: ASSLMTGPDFNEQF

j_gene: TRBJ1-1
v_gene: TRBV5-1
CDR3aa: ASSRDRPNEAF

j_gene: TRBJ2-3
v_gene: TRBV5-4
CDR3aa: ASTGGALTDTQY

j_gene: TRBJ2-7
v_gene: TRBV19
CDR3aa: ASRGRGSYEQY

j_gene: TRBJ2-7
v_gene: TRBV28
CDR3aa: ASSRQGLYEQY

j_gene: TRBJ1-1
v_gene: TRBV19
CDR3aa: ASSYEGGRAF

j_gene: TRBJ1-5
v_gene: TRBV6-5
CDR3aa: ASRPTQGQPQH

j_gene: TRBJ1-2
v_gene: TRBV7-2
CDR3aa: ASSLSGDGYT

j_gene: TRBJ2-7
v_gene: TRBV14
CDR3aa: ASSRYSGGDGSYEQY

j_gene: TRBJ2-2
v_gene: TRBV5-1
CDR3aa: ASSLGTDTGELF

j_gene: TRBJ1-1
v_gene: TRBV5-1
CDR3aa: ASSLGGSRNTEAF

j_gene: TRBJ2-7
v_gene: TRBV5-1
CDR3aa: ASSTQTGDVYEQY

j_gene: TRBJ2-2
v_gene: TRBV5-1
CDR3aa: ASSVRTDTGELF

j_gene: TRBJ2-1
v_gene: TRBV7-9
CDR3aa: ASSLFGGNHNEQF

j_gene: TRBJ1-5
v_gene: TRBV21-1
CDR3aa: ASGQEDNRGNQPQH

j_gene: TRBJ1-2
v_gene: TRBV10-3
CDR3aa: AISEEENYGYT

j_gene: TRBJ2-6
v_gene: TRBV5-4
CDR3aa: ASSSLLSGANVLT

j_gene: TRBJ2-4
v_gene: TRBV4-3
CDR3aa: ASSGRLSNIQY

j_gene: TRBJ2-7
v_gene: TRBV9
CDR3aa: ASRPGLPYEQY

j_gene: TRBJ2-1
v_gene: TRBV7-9
CDR3aa: ASSLAGGLAVDEQF

j_gene: TRBJ1-1
v_gene: TRBV19
CDR3aa: ASSTSLNTEAF

j_gene: TRBJ2-5
v_gene: TRBV21-1
CDR3aa: ASSKDGSGVGETQY

j_gene: TRBJ1-5
v_gene: TRBV7-2
CDR3aa: ASSLGGGSGQPQH

j_gene: TRBJ2-6
v_gene: TRBV18
CDR3aa: ASFRGQAGANVLT

j_gene: TRBJ2-3
v_gene: TRBV27
CDR3aa: ASSLFGGSRPDTQY

j_gene: TRBJ2-7
v_gene: TRBV7-3
CDR3aa: ASSISPSWEQY

j_gene: TRBJ2-7
v_gene: TRBV11-3
CDR3aa: ASSSTGTSGSEQY

j_gene: TRBJ2-1
v_gene: TRBV19
CDR3aa: ASSSTGLSSYNEQF

j_gene: TRBJ2-2
v_gene: TRBV27
CDR3aa: ASGIQGTGELF

j_gene: TRBJ2-5
v_gene: TRBV7-3
CDR3aa: ASSLDPRGRETQY

j_gene: TRBJ1-1
v_gene: TRBV5-1
CDR3aa: ASSLGRARDTEAF

j_gene: TRBJ2-7
v_gene: TRBV5-1
CDR3aa: ASKHPGRTYEQY

j_gene: TRBJ2-3
v_gene: TRBV11-2
CDR3aa: ASSLAPTSSQGTDTQY

j_gene: TRBJ2-6
v_gene: TRBV4-3
CDR3aa: ASSQEFRITGANVLT

j_gene: TRBJ2-1
v_gene: TRBV4-2
CDR3aa: ASSLVSTSGNEQF

j_gene: TRBJ2-5
v_gene: TRBV7-9
CDR3aa: ASSLRLAGFIEETQY

j_gene: TRBJ1-1
v_gene: TRBV5-6
CDR3aa: ASSLGDRNTEAF

j_gene: TRBJ1-1
v_gene: TRBV7-8
CDR3aa: ASSLAPRASGNTEAF

j_gene: TRBJ2-1
v_gene: TRBV6-5
CDR3aa: ASNRADNEQF

j_gene: TRBJ2-7
v_gene: TRBV18
CDR3aa: ASSPPAVWGEQY